Listed below are T cell receptor beta chains from one sample, sequenced in a study of T cells in Graves' hyperthyroidism and ophthalmopathy. TCRdb re-called the multiplex PCR reads with MiXCR, one entry per CDR3 protein. In the table there are approximately 430,000 distinct CDR3 sequences, 15% to 18% of which are singletons. The source material was blood. The receptors stem from a woman younger than 35 with Graves' hyperthyroidism. Each CDR3 is given without its conserved first and last residue. Fields, in order: clone size, V gene, CDR3 protein. Size values are once, few and many counts, or a class for expanded clones, and some rows have none.

-	TRBV27	ASRRDFNSYEQY
many	TRBV3-1	ASSREQGVGAMRAF
few	TRBV19	ASSIGTGPTDTQY
few	TRBV20-1	SARDEDQGPADTQY
many	TRBV6-5	ASSYSTGTYEQY
few	TRBV14	ASSQAGTPVYEQY
-	TRBV6-1	ASTMTGMGETQY
many	TRBV5-1	ASSFGTGLNYGYT
many	TRBV9	ASSVGSGSSTDTQY
many	TRBV27	ASSPSPQFNTEAF
many	TRBV15	ATSRETGTGGPSGNTIY
many	TRBV7-9	ASSSDRPSSTDTQY
-	TRBV29-1	SVAGPMNTEAF
-	TRBV6-5	ASSYLTDRDTQY
many	TRBV20-1	SARGLAGRSETQY
few	TRBV24-1	ATGQNNEQF
-	TRBV10-2	ASSDQGLDFTEAF
many	TRBV24-1	ATSDWAGGVAGELF
-	TRBV20-1	SARAGTGYGYT
few	TRBV4-1	ASSPGLGSADVREQF
-	TRBV28	ASSLLGESFGNQPQH
-	TRBV5-1	ASSLVKAGSGYGYT
few	TRBV7-2	ASSLGSGGRTDTQY
few	TRBV19	ASSGGDWRYNEQF
few	TRBV27	ASSHDRANEQF
few	TRBV29-1	SVEESIYGYT